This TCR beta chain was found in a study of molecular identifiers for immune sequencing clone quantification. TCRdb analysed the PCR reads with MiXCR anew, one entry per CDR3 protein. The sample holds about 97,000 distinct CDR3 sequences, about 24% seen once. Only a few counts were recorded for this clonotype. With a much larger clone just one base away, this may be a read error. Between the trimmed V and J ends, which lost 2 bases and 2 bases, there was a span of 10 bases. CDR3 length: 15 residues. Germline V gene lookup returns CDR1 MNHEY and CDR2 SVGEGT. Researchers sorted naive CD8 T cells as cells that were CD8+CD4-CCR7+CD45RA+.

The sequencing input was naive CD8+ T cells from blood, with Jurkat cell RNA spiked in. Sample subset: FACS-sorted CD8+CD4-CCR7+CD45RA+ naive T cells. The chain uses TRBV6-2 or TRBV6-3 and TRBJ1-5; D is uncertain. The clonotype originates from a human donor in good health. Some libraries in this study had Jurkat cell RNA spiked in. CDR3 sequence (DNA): TGTGCCAGCAGTTACGCCGGTATCGGCAATCAGCCCCAGCATTTT. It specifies CASSYAGIGNQPQHF.